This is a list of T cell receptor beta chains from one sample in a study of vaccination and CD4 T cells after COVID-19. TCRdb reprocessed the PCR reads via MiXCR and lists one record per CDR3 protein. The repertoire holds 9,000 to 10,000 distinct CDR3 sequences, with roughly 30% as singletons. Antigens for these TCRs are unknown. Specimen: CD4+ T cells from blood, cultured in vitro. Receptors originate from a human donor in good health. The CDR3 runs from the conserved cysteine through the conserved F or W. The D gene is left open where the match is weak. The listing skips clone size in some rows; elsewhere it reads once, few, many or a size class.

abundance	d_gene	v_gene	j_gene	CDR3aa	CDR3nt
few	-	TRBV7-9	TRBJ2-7	CASSSPTLAPTLEQYF	TGTGCCAGCAGCTCACCTACCTTAGCGCCCACTTTGGAGCAGTACTTC
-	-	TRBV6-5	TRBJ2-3	CASSYVGPSTDTQYF	TGTGCCAGCAGTTACGTGGGACCAAGCACAGATACGCAGTATTTT
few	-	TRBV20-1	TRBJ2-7	CSAREGYEQYF	TGCAGTGCTAGAGAGGGCTACGAGCAGTACTTC
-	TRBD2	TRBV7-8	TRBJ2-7	CASSLTSGSSYEQYF	TGTGCCAGCAGCTTGACTAGCGGGAGTTCCTACGAGCAGTACTTC
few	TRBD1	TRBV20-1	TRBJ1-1	CSATDRANTEAFF	TGCAGTGCCACGGACAGGGCCAACACTGAAGCTTTCTTT
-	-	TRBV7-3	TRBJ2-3	CASSRREKDTQYF	TGTGCCAGCAGCCGCAGGGAGAAAGATACGCAGTATTTT
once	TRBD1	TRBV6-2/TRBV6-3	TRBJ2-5	CASSYVLTGGFQETQYF	TGTGCCAGCAGTTACGTGTTGACAGGGGGCTTCCAAGAGACCCAGTACTTC
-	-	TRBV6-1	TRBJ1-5	CASSPLYLSSNQPQHF	TGTGCCAGCAGCCCCCTATACCTATCTAGCAATCAGCCCCAGCATTTT
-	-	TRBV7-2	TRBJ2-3	CASSFPSTDTQYF	TGTGCCAGCAGCTTTCCAAGCACAGATACGCAGTATTTT
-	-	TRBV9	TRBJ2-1	CASSVGTYYNEQFF	TGTGCCAGCAGCGTAGGGACTTATTACAATGAGCAGTTCTTC
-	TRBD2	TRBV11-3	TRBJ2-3	CASSQWGLAGVNTQYF	TGTGCCAGCAGCCAATGGGGACTAGCGGGAGTTAATACGCAGTATTTT
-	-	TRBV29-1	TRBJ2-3	CSVVPWRDRLTDTQYF	TGCAGCGTTGTACCCTGGAGAGACAGGCTCACAGATACGCAGTATTTT
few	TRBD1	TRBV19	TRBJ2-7	CASSIGTAYEQYF	TGTGCCAGTAGTATCGGGACAGCCTACGAGCAGTACTTC
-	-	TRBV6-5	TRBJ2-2	CASSYLPSLATGELFF	TGTGCCAGCAGTTACCTCCCATCGTTGGCCACCGGGGAGCTGTTTTTT